The 22 T cell receptor beta chains below come from one sample, sequenced in a study of Graves' ophthalmopathy and Graves' hyperthyroidism. RNA transcripts were the template, and TCR beta CDR3 regions were amplified from them. First-round RT-PCR with HTBI primers preceded a second-round multiplex PCR. TCRdb processed the multiplex PCR reads anew with MiXCR; each CDR3 protein has one entry. The table lists 350,000 to 450,000 distinct CDR3 sequences, roughly 21% of them singletons. Sequenced: peripheral blood. All receptors come from a woman aged 18 to 35 with stable Graves' hyperthyroidism.

This clonotype turned up a few times. The rearrangement joins TRBV6-5 to TRBJ1-1; 7 bases are shared with TRBD1. CDR1 and CDR2 (germline): MNHEY, SVGAGI. The CDR3 loop spans 16 amino acids. After removal of 2 bases from V and 0 bases from J, the junction contained 6 bases not matched to a gene. The CDR3 coding sequence is TGTGCCAGCAGTTACGATCCCGACAGGGTGAACACTGAAGCTTTCTTT. This gives the protein CASSYDPDRVNTEAFF.

This clonotype came up many times. This chain links TRBV6-5 with TRBJ2-5; D is perhaps TRBD1 or TRBD2 (5 bases each). The CDR3 is 14 amino acids. Trimming pared 7 bases from V and 3 bases from J, leaving 15 bases between. Germline V gene sequence: CDR1 MNHEY, CDR2 SVGAGI. CDR3 protein: CASIKGDQEETQYF. CDR3 in DNA: TGTGCCAGCATAAAAGGGGACCAAGAAGAGACCCAGTACTTC.

At least ten counts were recorded for this clonotype. This sequence joins TRBV28 and TRBJ2-7; 7 nucleotides line up with TRBD1. Germline loops: CDR1 MDHEN, CDR2 SYDVKM. The CDR3 has 14 residues. Trimming removed 6 bases from V and 2 bases from J; junction bases left unmatched: 7. CDR3 region: CASRTGTPPYEQYF. Written as DNA, the CDR3 is TGTGCCAGCAGGACAGGGACCCCGCCCTACGAGCAGTACTTC.

This clonotype showed up many times. In nucleotides, the CDR3 is TGTGCCAGCAGCTGGGGGCAGGTGGGAGCTTTCTTT. Protein sequence: CASSWGQVGAFF. The gene calls are TRBV12-3 or TRBV12-4 and TRBJ1-1, with a possible D match to TRBD1 (6 bases). The CDR3 runs to 12 residues. Trimming shortened V by 6 bases and J by 10 bases, and 15 bases separated the two germline ends.

This clonotype has a count of ten or more. The chain joins TRBV30 to TRBJ1-3; TRBD1 aligns across 8 bases. The CDR3 is made up of 12 amino acids. The ends lost 1 base at V and 15 bases at J; junction bases unmatched: 8. Per the germline V gene, CDR1 is GTSNPN and CDR2 is SVGIG (reference sequence). The CDR3 here is CAWSGGQGSPYF. The CDR3 bases are TGTGCCTGGAGTGGCGGACAGGGTTCCCCATATTTT.

The sample holds many counts of this clonotype. The V gene is TRBV10-2, the J gene TRBJ2-7; maybe TRBD1 (5 bases). CDR3 length: 18 residues. The V end was cut by 6 bases, the J end by 0 bases, with 24 bases between. Germline CDR1 and CDR2: WSHSY and SAAADI. The CDR3 sequence is CASRKTLGPEISSYEQYF. The DNA of the CDR3 is TGCGCCAGCAGGAAAACATTGGGGCCAGAGATAAGCTCCTACGAGCAGTACTTC.

This clonotype was detected ten times or more. CDR3 in amino acids: CASRTDRGRTYSNQPQHF. CDR3 nucleotides: TGTGCCAGCAGGACTGACAGGGGGCGAACCTATAGCAATCAGCCCCAGCATTTT. V usage is TRBV28 and J usage is TRBJ1-5, with 10 nucleotides matching TRBD1. The CDR3 runs 18 residues. Germline-derived CDR1 and CDR2 are MDHEN and SYDVKM. Trimming cost V 6 bases and J 0 bases; bases outside gene matches: 11.

In its sample, this clonotype was seen many times. V gene TRBV27 combines with J gene TRBJ2-7; a possible D gene is TRBD1 (6 bases). Looked up from germline, CDR1 is MNHEY and CDR2 is SMNVEV (reference sequence). V gave up 3 bases and J gave up 2 bases, with 23 bases separating them. This CDR3 comprises 18 residues. CDR3 in amino acids: CASSLSGLGLGATYEQYF. The CDR3 bases are TGTGCCAGCAGTTTGTCAGGGCTCGGTTTGGGGGCTACCTACGAGCAGTACTTC.

The chain is built from TRBV7-8 and TRBJ2-7; D unclear. V was shortened by 5 bases and J by 2 bases, with 19 bases between the two germline ends. Germline CDR1 is SGHVS and CDR2 is FQNEAQ. The CDR3 is 16 amino acids. CDR3 sequence (DNA): TGTGCCAGCAGCGTACAGACGGAAACCTATGCCTACGAGCAGTACTTC. It is translated as CASSVQTETYAYEQYF.

The chain carries TRBV6-5 and TRBJ1-5; D gene uncertain. Germline CDR1 MNHEY, CDR2 SVGAGI. The CDR3 runs 15 residues. Trimming stripped 0 bases from V and 9 bases from J, with 15 bases between. As DNA, the CDR3 is TGTGCCAGCAGTTACTCGAAGTACGGCAGCGGGCCCCAGCATTTT. Amino acids: CASSYSKYGSGPQHF.

In its sample, this clonotype was seen many times. The V call is TRBV6-4, the J call TRBJ2-2; D call uncertain. The CDR3 spans 16 residues. With 2 bases removed from V and 0 bases from J, the gap between germline ends came to 10 bases. CDR1 is MRHNA and CDR2 is SNTAGT in the germline V gene. The CDR3 DNA sequence: TGTGCCAGCAGTGACGGTCACGACGCGAACACCGGGGAGCTGTTTTTT. Its translation is CASSDGHDANTGELFF.

Many counts were recorded for this clonotype. V usage is TRBV12-3 or TRBV12-4 and J usage is TRBJ1-1, with 8 bases identical to TRBD1. This CDR3 contains 15 residues. Trimming removed 3 bases from V and 11 bases from J; junction bases left unmatched: 14. The CDR3 coding sequence is TGTGCCAGCAGTTTCGTTCAGGGGCAGGGGGCAGACGCTTTCTTT. This gives the protein CASSFVQGQGADAFF.

The genes are TRBV7-8 and TRBJ2-7, with a weak D call TRBD2 (5 bases). V lost 1 base and J 1 base, leaving 14 bases between the germline ends. From germline, CDR1 is SGHVS and CDR2 FQNEAQ. This CDR3 has 16 residues. The CDR3 region is CASSLDRAEQSYEQYF. The DNA for the CDR3 is TGTGCCAGCAGCTTAGACCGAGCGGAGCAGTCCTACGAGCAGTACTTC.

This clonotype occurred a few times. V gene TRBV6-9 combines with J gene TRBJ2-5; D is unclear. The V end lost 5 bases, the J end lost 4 bases, and 14 bases lay between the germline ends. Germline V gene sequence: CDR1 MNHGY, CDR2 SVAAGI. CDR3 length: 14 residues. In DNA, the CDR3 is TGTGCCAGCAGTCCACTCACAAGAGTAGAGACCCAGTACTTC. Translating it yields CASSPLTRVETQYF.

The chain carries TRBV30 and TRBJ2-5; the D is unclear. Trimming stripped 1 base from V and 4 bases from J, with 7 bases between. CDR3 size: 12 residues. Germline V lookup: CDR1 GTSNPN, CDR2 SVGIG (reference sequence). CDR3 residues: CAWSAARETQYF. The CDR3, as DNA: TGTGCCTGGAGTGCGGCAAGAGAGACCCAGTACTTC.

With respect to this clonotype: Since a much larger clone is just one base distant, this may be a read error. The genes are TRBV11-2 and TRBJ1-1, with TRBD1 identical over 7 bases. Germline lookup yields CDR1 SGHAT and CDR2 FQNNGV. The CDR3 is 19 residues long. The CDR3 spells CASSFPKKPGGGMNAEAFF. CDR3 nucleotides: TGTGCCAGCAGCTTCCCAAAGAAACCAGGGGGTGGAATGAACGCTGAAGCTTTCTTT.

This chain uses TRBV12-3 or TRBV12-4 with TRBJ1-6, with 7 bases fitting TRBD1. CDR3 length equals 14 residues. Germline trimming cut 6 bases from V and 7 bases from J; bases unmatched to any gene: 6. The CDR3 bases are TGTGCCAGCAGCTCAGGACAGGACAATTCACCCCTCCACTTT. Its protein product is CASSSGQDNSPLHF.

The chain carries TRBV7-6 and TRBJ2-2, with a possible D match to TRBD1 (5 bases). This CDR3 contains 15 residues. CDR1 is SGHVS, CDR2 FNYEAQ, per germline. With 6 bases removed from V and 6 bases from J, the gap between germline ends came to 17 bases. CDR3 in amino acids: CASRPLTGVPGELFF. Here the CDR3 DNA reads TGTGCCAGCAGGCCACTTACAGGAGTCCCCGGGGAGCTGTTTTTT.

This clonotype was seen many times. J is TRBJ2-4 and V is TRBV6-1; 8 positions match TRBD1. The length of the CDR3 is 14 residues. J lost 7 bases, V lost 7 bases, and 9 bases had no gene match. CDR1 and CDR2 from the germline V gene are MNHNS and SASEGT. The CDR3 here is CASTMGDRNNIQYF. The CDR3 DNA follows: TGTGCCAGCACTATGGGGGACAGGAATAACATTCAGTACTTC.

This clonotype has ten or more counts. The V call is TRBV7-9, the J call TRBJ2-5, with D perhaps TRBD2 (6 bases). V was trimmed by 5 bases and J by 5 bases, leaving 18 bases between them. From germline, CDR1 is SEHNR and CDR2 FQNEAQ (reference sequence). The CDR3 totals 15 residues. CDR3 sequence: CASSTSGSSGETQYF. The CDR3 DNA is TGTGCCAGCAGCACATCCGGGAGTTCGGGGGAGACCCAGTACTTC.

At least ten counts were recorded for this clonotype. The chain employs TRBV12-3 or TRBV12-4 and TRBJ2-2; 9 nucleotides agree with TRBD1. The V and J ends lost 6 bases and 9 bases, in that order; junction bases with no gene match: 17. The CDR3 covers 17 residues. CDR3 in DNA: TGTGCCAGCAGGCCAGAAAGCCCCGGGACAGGGACCCGGGAGCTGTTTTTT. This codes for CASRPESPGTGTRELFF.

About this clonotype: The conserved phenylalanine or tryptophan is not found at the CDR3 terminus, so this likely reflects a read error. This chain links TRBV19 with TRBJ2-7; a weak D match, TRBD1 (6 bases). V lost 9 bases to trimming and J lost 5 bases, with 20 bases between them. CDR1 and CDR2 (germline): LNHDA, SQIVND (reference sequence). CDR3 length: 14 residues. The DNA of the CDR3 is TGTGCCAGGACCTTATGCAGGGGAACAGACGAGCAGTACTTA. Amino acids: CARTLCRGTDEQYL.